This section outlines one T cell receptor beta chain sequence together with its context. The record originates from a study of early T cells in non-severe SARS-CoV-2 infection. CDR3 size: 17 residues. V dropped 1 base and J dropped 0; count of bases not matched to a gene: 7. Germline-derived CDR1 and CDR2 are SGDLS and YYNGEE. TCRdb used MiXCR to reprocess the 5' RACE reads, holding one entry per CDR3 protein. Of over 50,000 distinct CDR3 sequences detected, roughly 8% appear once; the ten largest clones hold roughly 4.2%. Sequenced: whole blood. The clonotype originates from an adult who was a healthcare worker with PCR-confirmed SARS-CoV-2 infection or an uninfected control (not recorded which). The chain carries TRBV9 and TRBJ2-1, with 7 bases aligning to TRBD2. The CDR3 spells CASSVLGLQSSYNEQFF. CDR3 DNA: TGTGCCAGCAGCGTACTGGGACTACAAAGCTCCTACAATGAGCAGTTCTTC.